A selection of T cell receptor beta chains follows, all from one sample in a study of Ad26.COV2.S vaccination and SARS-CoV-2 variants. Here immunoSEQ multiplex PCR was the method, and the copy in TCRdb shows in-frame clones only, minus some. Found here are about 400,000 clones, about nine tenths of them singletons; the top ten hold more than 1.5%. Sample: peripheral blood, taken in a trial of Ad26.COV2.S vaccine versus placebo. These receptors all come from a person between 18 and 59 years old who received the Ad26.COV2.S COVID-19 vaccine or a placebo. Each CDR3 is given with its conserved first and last residue. The order of the fields is D gene, clone size, V gene, J gene, CDR3 DNA, CDR3 protein. The D gene is left open where the match is weak. A row's size may be missing; if present it is once, few, many or a size class.

NA	NA	TRBV9	TRBJ2-7	TGTGCCAGCAGCACCTGGACAGACTACGAGCAGTACTTC	CASSTWTDYEQYF
NA	NA	TRBV6-5	TRBJ2-1	TGTGCCAGCAGACTTACAGGGTCGGGCAATGAGCAGTTCTTC	CASRLTGSGNEQFF
NA	NA	TRBV5-4	TRBJ2-1	TGTGCCAGCAGGTTGCGTACTCTGGGGCCCGCCCATGAGCAGTTCTTC	CASRLRTLGPAHEQFF
TRBD1	NA	TRBV11-2	TRBJ1-2	TGTGCCAGCAGCTGGAAGGGGACAGGGAACTATGGCTACACCTTC	CASSWKGTGNYGYTF
NA	NA	TRBV7-9	TRBJ2-2	TGTGCCAGCAGCCCGAACACCGGGGAGCTGTTTTTT	CASSPNTGELFF
NA	NA	TRBV10-3	TRBJ2-1	TGTGCCATCAGTGACCCCGGGGCAGACCCCCCCCACAATGAGCAGTTCTTC	CAISDPGADPPHNEQFF
NA	NA	TRBV13	TRBJ1-1	TGTGCCAGCAGCCCGACAACCGGGCTGAACACTGAAGCTTTCTTT	CASSPTTGLNTEAFF
TRBD2	NA	TRBV6-2/TRBV6-3	TRBJ2-5	TGTGCCAGCAGTTATAACGGACTAGCCCAAGAGACCCAGTACTTC	CASSYNGLAQETQYF
TRBD1	once	TRBV19	TRBJ2-2	TGTGCCTCCAGTAAGGGGGCCAAGAACACCGGGGAGCTGTTTTTT	CASSKGAKNTGELFF
NA	NA	TRBV5-6	TRBJ1-1	TGTGCCAGTACATTAAGGGGTGGTTGGACTGAAGCTTTCTTT	CASTLRGGWTEAFF
TRBD2	NA	TRBV4-3	TRBJ2-7	TGCGCCAGCAGCCAAGGGGGACTAGCGGGGAACGAGCAGTACTTC	CASSQGGLAGNEQYF
NA	few	TRBV6-5	TRBJ1-6	TGTGCCAGCGGGGTAGGGGAAGCACCCCTCCACTTT	CASGVGEAPLHF
NA	NA	TRBV3-1/TRBV3-2	TRBJ1-2	TGTGCCAGCAGCCAAGATGGCAAGGTTCATGGCTACACCTTC	CASSQDGKVHGYTF
NA	NA	TRBV11-2	TRBJ2-7	TGTGCCAGCAGCCTCTCTTATGACTCCTACGAGCAGTACTTC	CASSLSYDSYEQYF
TRBD1	NA	TRBV7-8	TRBJ1-4	TGTGCCAGCAGCTTACAGGGGGCTACTAATGAAAAACTGTTTTTT	CASSLQGATNEKLFF
TRBD1	NA	TRBV19	TRBJ2-2	TGTGCCAGTAGTATTCGACAGGGGGCAAGCGGGGAGCTGTTTTTT	CASSIRQGASGELFF
TRBD2	NA	TRBV7-2	TRBJ2-1	TGTGCCAGCACCCAAAACGCGGGGGAAGGCTTGCAGTTCTTC	CASTQNAGEGLQFF
NA	NA	TRBV28	TRBJ1-4	TGTGCCAGCAGTTTAGAAGGGCCCGAGGAAAAACTGTTTTTT	CASSLEGPEEKLFF
TRBD1	NA	TRBV5-6	TRBJ1-4	TGTGCCAGCAGCGCCCGGACAGGGATCCGCGAAAAACTGTTTTTT	CASSARTGIREKLFF
TRBD1	NA	TRBV4-3	TRBJ1-2	TGCGCCAGCAGCCAGGATCCGGGACAGCCTTATGGCTACACCTTC	CASSQDPGQPYGYTF
NA	NA	TRBV27	TRBJ1-1	TGTGCCAGCGGACCAGGGTTCCTGAACACTGAAGCTTTCTTT	CASGPGFLNTEAFF
NA	NA	TRBV27	TRBJ1-4	TGTGCCAGCAGTAGAGGAGGGTTGTTCGGAGAAAAACTGTTTTTT	CASSRGGLFGEKLFF
TRBD1	once	TRBV19	TRBJ1-2	TGTGCCAGTAGTATAGCCGGGACAGGGCTCGATTATGGCTACACCTTC	CASSIAGTGLDYGYTF
NA	few	TRBV5-8	TRBJ2-7	TGTGCCAGCAGCTTGGTACCCTACGAGCAGTACTTC	CASSLVPYEQYF
TRBD2	once	TRBV9	TRBJ2-2	TGTGCCAGCAGCGCGACTAGCGGGGGGGCCGGGGAGCTGTTTTTT	CASSATSGGAGELFF
NA	NA	TRBV2	TRBJ1-2	TGTGCCAGCAGTGAAACCGGCCAACGGACCTTC	CASSETGQRTF
TRBD1	NA	TRBV3-1/TRBV3-2	TRBJ1-2	TGTGCCAGCAGCCAAGGCTCGGGACAGGGAGGCTATGGCTACACCTTC	CASSQGSGQGGYGYTF
NA	NA	TRBV18	TRBJ1-2	TGTGCCAGCTCGCAAACGCAGGGGCAAGCTAACTATGGCTACACCTTC	CASSQTQGQANYGYTF
TRBD1	NA	TRBV2	TRBJ2-7	TGTGCCAGCATTGATGCGGGACAGGGGTCCTACGAGCAGTACTTC	CASIDAGQGSYEQYF
TRBD1	NA	TRBV7-6	TRBJ1-1	TGTGCCAGCAGCTTAGCGACGACAGGGAGCACTGAAGCTTTCTTT	CASSLATTGSTEAFF
TRBD2	NA	TRBV14	TRBJ2-1	TGTGCCAGCAGCCAATCGGGGCTAGCGGCTTACAATGAGCAGTTCTTC	CASSQSGLAAYNEQFF
NA	NA	TRBV18	TRBJ1-6	TGTGCCAGCTCACGTCAAGCTGGGTCCTATAATTCACCCCTCCACTTT	CASSRQAGSYNSPLHF
TRBD2	once	TRBV18	TRBJ2-3	TGTGCCAGCTCACCATGGGGACTAGGGAACACAGATACGCAGTATTTT	CASSPWGLGNTDTQYF
NA	NA	TRBV28	TRBJ1-4	TGTGCCAGCAGTTTATCCCCCACTGGTAATGAAAAACTGTTTTTT	CASSLSPTGNEKLFF